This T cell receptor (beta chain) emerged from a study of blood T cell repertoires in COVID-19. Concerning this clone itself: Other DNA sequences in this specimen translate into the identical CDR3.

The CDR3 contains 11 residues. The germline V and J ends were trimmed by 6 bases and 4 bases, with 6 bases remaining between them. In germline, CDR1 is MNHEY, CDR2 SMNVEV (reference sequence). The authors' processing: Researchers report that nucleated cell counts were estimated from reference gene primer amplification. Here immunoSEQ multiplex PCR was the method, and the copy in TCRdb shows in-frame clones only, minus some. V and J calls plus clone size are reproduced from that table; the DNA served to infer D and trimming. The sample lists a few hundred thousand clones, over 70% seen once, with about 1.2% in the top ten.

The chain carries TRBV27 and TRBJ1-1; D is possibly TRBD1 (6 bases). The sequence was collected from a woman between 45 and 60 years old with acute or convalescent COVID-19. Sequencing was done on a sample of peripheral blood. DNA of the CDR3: TGTGCCAGCAGGACAGGCACTGAAGCTTTCTTT. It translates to CASRTGTEAFF.